This entry features one T cell receptor beta chain sequence. Its antigen is currently unknown. The sample comes from a study of post-analysis software for immune sequencing data. The germline CDR1 and CDR2 sequences are DFQATT and SNEGSKA (reference sequence). V gave up 5 bases and J gave up 7 bases, with 9 bases separating them. This CDR3 contains 11 residues. TCR beta cDNA libraries included unique molecular identifiers. Input of roughly 1 to 11 million T cells yielded roughly 0.5 million cDNA molecules. TCRdb reanalysed the PCR reads using MiXCR and keeps one entry per CDR3 protein. Among around 770,000 distinct CDR3 sequences listed, about half were seen once. Study findings and constraints: Same-batch preparations were strongly co-clustered by F measure. Patients used several TRBV segments, including TRBV5-6, TRBV5-1 and TRBV20-1, more often than controls.

The specimen was blood. J is TRBJ2-1 and V is TRBV20-1, with D tentatively TRBD2 (6 bases). The TCR comes from a girl between 10 and 17 years old with multiple sclerosis. The CDR3 DNA reads TGCAGTGCTCCCCGGGGGAATGAGCAGTTCTTC. This gives the protein CSAPRGNEQFF.